The present entry profiles one T cell receptor (beta chain) with its context. This sample stems from a study of shared clonotypes between healthy human individuals. Profiled with immunoSEQ multiplex PCR; TCRdb holds only in-frame clones, not every one. The table lists some 2,100,000 clones, approximately 95% of them singletons. The receptor comes from a man between 18 and 35 years old in good health. Sequences were obtained from naive CD4+ T cells sorted from blood. Subset described: CD45RA+ positively selected.

The CDR3 spells CAWRGAGLYTEAFF. The CDR3 nucleotides read TGTGCCTGGAGGGGGGCTGGATTATACACTGAAGCTTTCTTT. This chain joins TRBV30 and TRBJ1-1; D perhaps matches TRBD1 (6 bases). Trimming shortened V by 3 bases and J by 3 bases, and 14 bases separated the two germline ends. The CDR3 has 14 amino acids. The V gene's germline CDR1 is GTSNPN and CDR2 SVGIG (reference sequence).